One and the same sample provided the 11 T cell receptor beta chains below, sequenced in a study of cytotoxic CD8 clonotypes in ibrutinib-treated CLL. This table comes from immunoSEQ multiplex PCR, and its TCRdb copy is limited to in-frame clones, with some not included. Of 300,000 to 400,000 clones listed, approximately 67% are singletons. The source material was PBMCs, sampled after 36 months of ibrutinib treatment. Receptors originate from a human donor with chronic lymphocytic leukemia.

This rearrangement joins TRBV25-1 to TRBJ1-6; perhaps TRBD1 as D (5 bases). Germline loops: CDR1 MGHDK, CDR2 SYGVNS. This CDR3 has 14 residues. Between the trimmed V and J ends, which lost 6 bases and 8 bases, there was a span of 14 bases. The CDR3 here is CASRSDSAHSPLHF. The CDR3 region has the DNA TGTGCCAGCAGGAGCGACAGTGCCCATTCACCCCTCCACTTT. Full variable domain (outside the CDR3, taken from reference TRBV25-1 and TRBJ1-6): EADIYQTPRYLVIGTGKKITLECSQTMGHDKMYWYQQDPGMELHLIHYSYGVNSTEKGDLSSESTVSRIRTEHFPLTLESARPSHTSQYLCASRSDSAHSPLHFGNGTRLTVT.

The chain has TRBV6-4 and TRBJ2-2; D is undetermined. This CDR3 spans 14 amino acids. Trimming removed 10 bases at V and 1 base at J, with 13 bases between. Per the germline V gene, CDR1 is MRHNA and CDR2 is SNTAGT. CDR3 nucleotide sequence: TGTGCCACCTCTCCCCTTGGGAACACCGGGGAGCTGTTTTTT. Protein: CATSPLGNTGELFF.

The gene calls are TRBV4-1 and TRBJ1-3; 7 bases map to TRBD1. Germline trimming cut 6 bases from V and 2 bases from J; bases unmatched to any gene: 7. This CDR3 spans 15 amino acids. CDR1 and CDR2 from the germline V gene are MGHRA and YSYEKL. CDR3 DNA sequence: TGCGCCAGCAGTCGCTCAGACAGGGCTGGAAACACCATATATTTT. It is translated as CASSRSDRAGNTIYF.

The rearrangement links TRBV5-1 to TRBJ1-2; no definite D call. This CDR3 contains 17 residues. V was pared by 4 bases and J by 4 bases, with 23 bases between. Germline V gene lookup returns CDR1 SGHRS and CDR2 YFSETQ. CDR3 DNA sequence: TGCGCCAGCAGCCTGCTATCCGACGCTTCGGGCGGCTATGGCTACACCTTC. Amino acid sequence: CASSLLSDASGGYGYTF.

V gene TRBV2 combines with J gene TRBJ2-5; D is undetermined. Per the germline V gene, CDR1 is SNHLY and CDR2 is FYNNEI. This CDR3 region has 16 residues. V was pared by 0 bases and J by 5 bases, with 16 bases between. The CDR3 sequence: CASSEALGGGPETQYF. In nucleotides, the CDR3 is TGTGCCAGCAGTGAAGCGCTTGGCGGTGGGCCCGAGACCCAGTACTTC.

The chain couples TRBV9 to TRBJ2-1; D assignment may be TRBD1 or TRBD2 (5 bases each). The CDR3 extends over 14 amino acids. Trimming left V 2 bases short and J 4 bases short, with 10 bases between. Germline loops: CDR1 SGDLS, CDR2 YYNGEE. The CDR3 is CASSVGTQYNEQFF. CDR3 sequence (DNA): TGTGCCAGCAGCGTTGGGACCCAGTACAATGAGCAGTTCTTC.

The V gene is TRBV12-5, the J gene TRBJ2-2; no reliable D call. Trimming stripped 0 bases from V and 7 bases from J, with 21 bases between. The CDR3 is made up of 18 amino acids. Germline V CDR1 and CDR2: LGHNT, FRNRAP. Written as DNA, the CDR3 is TGTGCTAGTGGTTTGGTACCCTTCCGACCGGCGAACGGCGGGGAGCTGTTTTTT. As protein: CASGLVPFRPANGGELFF.

The chain recombines TRBV9 with TRBJ2-3, with 7 bases lining up with TRBD2. The CDR3 has 15 amino acids. CDR1 SGDLS and CDR2 YYNGEE come from the germline V gene. Germline trimming cut 2 bases from V and 2 bases from J; bases unmatched to any gene: 5. The chain's CDR3 is CASSVRLAFTDTQYF. The CDR3 region has the DNA TGTGCCAGCAGCGTCCGACTAGCATTCACAGATACGCAGTATTTT.

The V and J genes are TRBV9 and TRBJ1-2; tentative D call: TRBD1 (5 bases). The germline V gene has CDR1 SGDLS and CDR2 YYNGEE. Between the trimmed V and J ends, which lost 0 bases and 3 bases, there was a span of 12 bases. CDR3 length: 15 amino acids. The CDR3 coding sequence is TGTGCCAGCAGCGTAGCGCCGGGGGAGGACTATGGCTACACCTTC. Translated: CASSVAPGEDYGYTF.

The V gene is TRBV11-2, the J gene TRBJ2-5, with D possibly TRBD2 on 5 matching bases. The V end lost 9 bases, the J end lost 7 bases, and 9 bases lay between the germline ends. Germline loops: CDR1 SGHAT, CDR2 FQNNGV. The CDR3 sequence is 10 residues long. The CDR3 coding sequence is TGTGCCAGTGAAGAGGGGACCCAGTACTTC. As protein: CASEEGTQYF.

The rearrangement joins TRBV11-2 to TRBJ2-1; D possibly uses TRBD1 or TRBD2 (5 bases each). Germline V gene lookup returns CDR1 SGHAT and CDR2 FQNNGV. The ends were cut back, 2 bases at V and 5 bases at J, with 13 bases in the middle. The CDR3 has 15 amino acids. The CDR3 DNA sequence: TGTGCCAGCAGCTTAAGTGGGACCAGGGACAATGAGCAGTTCTTC. It yields the protein CASSLSGTRDNEQFF.